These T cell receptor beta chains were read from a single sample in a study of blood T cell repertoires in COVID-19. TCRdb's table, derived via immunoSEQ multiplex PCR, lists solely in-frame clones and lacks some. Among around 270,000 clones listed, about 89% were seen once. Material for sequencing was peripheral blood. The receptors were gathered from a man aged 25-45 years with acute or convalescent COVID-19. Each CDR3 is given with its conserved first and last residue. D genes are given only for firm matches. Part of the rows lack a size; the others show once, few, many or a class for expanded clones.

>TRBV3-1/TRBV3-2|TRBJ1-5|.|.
CASSQNPDQPQHF
TGTGCCAGCAGCCAAAATCCAGATCAGCCCCAGCATTTT
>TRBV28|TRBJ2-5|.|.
CASQGGRETQYF
TGTGCCAGCCAGGGGGGTAGGGAGACCCAGTACTTC
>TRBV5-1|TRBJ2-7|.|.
CASSLGGGAFEQYF
TGCGCCAGCAGCTTAGGTGGGGGGGCTTTCGAGCAGTACTTC
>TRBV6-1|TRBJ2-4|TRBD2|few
CASSERLAGGFDIQYF
TGTGCCAGCAGTGAAAGACTAGCGGGGGGATTTGACATTCAGTACTTC
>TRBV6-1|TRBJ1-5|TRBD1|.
CASSDTGQGLISNQPQHF
TGTGCCAGCAGTGATACGGGACAGGGGTTGATAAGCAATCAGCCCCAGCATTTT
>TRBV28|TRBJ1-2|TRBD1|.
CASSPTLTGGRGGYTF
TGTGCCAGCAGTCCAACTCTTACAGGGGGCAGAGGTGGCTACACCTTC
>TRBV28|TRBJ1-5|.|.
CASSVNQPQHF
TGTGCCAGCAGCGTAAATCAGCCCCAGCATTTT
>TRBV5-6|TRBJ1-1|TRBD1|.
CASSSPQGLWTEAFF
TGTGCCAGCAGCTCGCCACAGGGGCTGTGGACTGAAGCTTTCTTT
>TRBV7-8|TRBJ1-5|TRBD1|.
CASSFSDRGGNQPQHF
TGTGCCAGCAGCTTCTCGGACAGGGGAGGCAATCAGCCCCAGCATTTT
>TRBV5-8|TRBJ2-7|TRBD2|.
CASPNLPGLAAGEQYF
TGTGCCAGCCCCAACCTTCCGGGACTAGCGGCGGGCGAGCAGTACTTC
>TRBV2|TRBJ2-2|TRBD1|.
CANAGQGKGELFF
TGTGCCAACGCGGGACAGGGGAAGGGGGAGCTGTTTTTT
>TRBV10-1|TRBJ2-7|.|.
CAPRGRVPAYEQYF
TGCGCCCCCAGGGGAAGGGTCCCTGCCTACGAGCAGTACTTC
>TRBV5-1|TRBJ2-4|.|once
CASSPPGLQAKNIQYF
TGCGCCAGCAGCCCTCCGGGACTCCAGGCCAAAAACATTCAGTACTTC
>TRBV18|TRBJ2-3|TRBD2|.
CASSPLSGGADTQYF
TGTGCCAGCTCACCACTTAGCGGGGGGGCAGATACGCAGTATTTT
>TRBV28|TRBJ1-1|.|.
CASSGNTEAFF
TGTGCCAGCTCCGGGAACACTGAAGCTTTCTTT
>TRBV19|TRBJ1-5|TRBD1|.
CASSDRGSNQPQHF
TGTGCCAGTAGCGACAGGGGAAGTAATCAGCCCCAGCATTTT
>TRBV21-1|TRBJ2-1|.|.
CASSNLEAKGNEQFF
TGTGCCAGCAGCAACTTAGAGGCGAAAGGAAATGAGCAGTTCTTC
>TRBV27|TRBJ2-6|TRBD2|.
CASSLGGNVLTF
TGTGCCAGCAGTTTGGGGGGGAACGTCCTGACTTTC
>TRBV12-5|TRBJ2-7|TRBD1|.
CASGRRRGQGFDEQYF
TGTGCTAGTGGCCGTCGCCGAGGACAGGGCTTCGACGAGCAGTACTTC
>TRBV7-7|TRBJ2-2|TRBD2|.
CASSLSKLAGGRTGELFF
TGTGCTAGCAGCTTATCTAAGCTAGCGGGGGGCCGCACCGGGGAGCTGTTTTTT
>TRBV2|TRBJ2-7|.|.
CASSEGAVRRGDYEQYF
TGTGCCAGCAGTGAAGGGGCAGTACGGAGGGGCGACTACGAGCAGTACTTC
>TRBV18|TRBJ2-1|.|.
CASSPVEGTSYNEQFF
TGTGCCAGCTCACCAGTGGAGGGGACCTCCTACAATGAGCAGTTCTTC
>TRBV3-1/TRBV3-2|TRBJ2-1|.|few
CASSQNPLRLDHEQFF
TGTGCCAGCAGCCAAAATCCCCTCCGACTAGACCATGAGCAGTTCTTC
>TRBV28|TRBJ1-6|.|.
CASSRDSNSPLHF
TGTGCCAGCAGCCGGGACTCCAATTCACCCCTCCACTTT
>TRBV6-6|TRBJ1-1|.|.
CASRRRDTEAFF
TGTGCCAGCAGAAGGAGGGACACTGAAGCTTTCTTT
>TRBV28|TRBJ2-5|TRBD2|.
CASSPFGGGQETQYF
TGTGCCAGCAGTCCCTTCGGGGGGGGGCAAGAGACCCAGTACTTC
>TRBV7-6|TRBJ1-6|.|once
CASSPLVGARENSPLHF
TGTGCCAGCAGCCCACTGGTGGGGGCCCGAGAAAATTCACCCCTCCACTTT
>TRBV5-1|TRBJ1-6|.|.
CASSLGRGVRSHSPLHF
TGCGCCAGCAGCTTGGGCCGGGGGGTTAGGTCGCATTCACCCCTCCACTTT
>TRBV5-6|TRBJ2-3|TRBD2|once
CASSGLAGAVTDTQYF
TGTGCCAGCAGCGGATTAGCGGGGGCAGTCACAGATACGCAGTATTTT
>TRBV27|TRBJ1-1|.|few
CASNKGVNTEAFF
TGTGCCAGCAATAAGGGAGTTAACACTGAAGCTTTCTTT
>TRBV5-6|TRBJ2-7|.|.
CASRGTNSYEQYF
TGTGCCAGCAGGGGCACCAACTCCTACGAGCAGTACTTC
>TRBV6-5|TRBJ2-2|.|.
CASSPYSTGELFF
TGTGCCAGCAGTCCATACAGCACCGGGGAGCTGTTTTTT
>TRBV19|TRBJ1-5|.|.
CASSISPRGGNQPQHF
TGTGCCAGTAGTATCTCCCCCCGGGGTGGCAATCAGCCCCAGCATTTT
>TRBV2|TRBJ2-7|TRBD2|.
CASSAGTSSPEQYF
TGTGCCAGCAGTGCCGGGACTAGTTCCCCCGAGCAGTACTTC
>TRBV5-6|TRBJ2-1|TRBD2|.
CASKGLAESYNEQFF
TGTGCCAGCAAGGGACTAGCGGAGTCCTACAATGAGCAGTTCTTC
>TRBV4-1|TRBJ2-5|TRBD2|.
CASSPGLAYLQETQYF
TGCGCCAGCAGCCCTGGACTAGCCTACCTTCAAGAGACCCAGTACTTC
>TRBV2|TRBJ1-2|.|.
CASSEDPSSRQAPYGYTF
TGTGCCAGCAGTGAAGACCCCTCAAGTAGACAGGCGCCCTATGGCTACACCTTC
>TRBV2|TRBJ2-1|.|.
CALSGGEIAFNEQFF
TGTGCCCTCAGTGGGGGTGAAATAGCGTTCAATGAGCAGTTCTTC
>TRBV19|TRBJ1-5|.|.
CASSTGSTARVQPQHF
TGTGCCAGTAGTACGGGGAGTACGGCGAGGGTTCAGCCCCAGCATTTT
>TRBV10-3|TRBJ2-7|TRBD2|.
CAIKRTSGKHDEQYF
TGTGCCATCAAACGGACTAGCGGGAAACATGACGAGCAGTACTTC
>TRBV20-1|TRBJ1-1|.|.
CSARDQGKAFF
TGCAGTGCTAGAGATCAGGGGAAAGCTTTCTTT
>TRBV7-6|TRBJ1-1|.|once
CASSLLSGDPEAFF
TGTGCTAGCAGCTTATTGTCAGGGGACCCTGAAGCTTTCTTT
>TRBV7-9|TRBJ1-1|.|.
CASSSTEGRSTEAFF
TGTGCCAGCAGCTCGACCGAGGGGAGGAGCACTGAAGCTTTCTTT
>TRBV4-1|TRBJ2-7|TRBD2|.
CASSQEKGLAGSYEQYF
TGCGCCAGCAGCCAGGAAAAGGGACTAGCGGGATCCTACGAGCAGTACTTC
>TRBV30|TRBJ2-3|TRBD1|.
CAWDRGANTQYF
TGTGCCTGGGACAGGGGTGCAAATACGCAGTATTTT
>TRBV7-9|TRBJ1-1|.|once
CASSLVQNTEAFF
TGTGCCAGCAGCTTAGTACAGAACACTGAAGCTTTCTTT
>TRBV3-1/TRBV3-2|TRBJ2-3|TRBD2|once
CASSPSGGWTDTQYF
TGTGCCAGCAGCCCTAGCGGGGGGTGGACAGATACGCAGTATTTT